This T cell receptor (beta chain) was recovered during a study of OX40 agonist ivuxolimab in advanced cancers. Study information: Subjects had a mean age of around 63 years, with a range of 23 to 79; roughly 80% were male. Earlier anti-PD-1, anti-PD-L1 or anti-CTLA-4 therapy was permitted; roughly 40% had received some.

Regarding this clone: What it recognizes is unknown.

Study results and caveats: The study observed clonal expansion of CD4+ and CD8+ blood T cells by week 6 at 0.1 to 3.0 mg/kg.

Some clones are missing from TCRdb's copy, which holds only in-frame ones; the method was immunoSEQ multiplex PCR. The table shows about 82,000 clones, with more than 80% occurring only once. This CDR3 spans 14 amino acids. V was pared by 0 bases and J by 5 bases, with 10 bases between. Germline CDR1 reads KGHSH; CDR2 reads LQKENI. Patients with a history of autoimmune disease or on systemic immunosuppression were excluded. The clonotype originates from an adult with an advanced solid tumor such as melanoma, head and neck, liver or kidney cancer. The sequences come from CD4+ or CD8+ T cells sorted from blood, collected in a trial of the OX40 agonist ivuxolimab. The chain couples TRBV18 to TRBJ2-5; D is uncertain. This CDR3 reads CASSPPSRPETQYF. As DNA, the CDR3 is TGTGCCAGCTCACCACCAAGTCGTCCGGAGACCCAGTACTTC.